This section outlines one T cell receptor (beta chain) sequence together with its context. The antigen is unknown. This sample stems from a study of shared clonotypes between healthy human individuals. The genomic DNA of each subset was split evenly across several immunoSEQ plates. The sequencing of unsorted PBMC DNA took place on ten immunoSEQ deep assay plates. Clones were sequenced by immunoSEQ multiplex PCR, and TCRdb holds only the in-frame ones, with some missing. Among approximately 460,000 clones listed, approximately 71% were seen once. Whole-study findings and limits: Sequencing depth was predicted to influence how clonotypes are shared among donors. Sampling included only blood; tissue repertoires likely differ.

Germline V lookup: CDR1 SQVTM, CDR2 ANQGSEA. With 3 bases removed from V and 0 bases from J, the gap between germline ends came to 11 bases. This CDR3 comprises 14 residues. The chain links TRBV29-1 to TRBJ1-2; no clear D gene. Source material: PBMCs. The source is a woman between 40 and 55 years old in good health. Some clones in this sample may be carry-over from other donors' samples. CDR3: CSVDRRLANYGYTF. CDR3 DNA sequence: TGCAGCGTTGACAGGAGGCTCGCTAACTATGGCTACACCTTC.